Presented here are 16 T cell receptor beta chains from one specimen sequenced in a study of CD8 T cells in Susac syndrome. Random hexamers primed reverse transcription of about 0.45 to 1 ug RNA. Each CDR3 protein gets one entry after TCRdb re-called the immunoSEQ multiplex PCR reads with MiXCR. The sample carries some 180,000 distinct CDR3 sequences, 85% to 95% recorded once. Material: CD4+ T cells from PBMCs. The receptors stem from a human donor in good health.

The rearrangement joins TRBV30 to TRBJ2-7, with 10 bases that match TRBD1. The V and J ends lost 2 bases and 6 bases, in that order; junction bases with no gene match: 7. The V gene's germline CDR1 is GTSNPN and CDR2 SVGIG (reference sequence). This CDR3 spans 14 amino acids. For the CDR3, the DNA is TGTGCCTGGAGTCCCGGACAGGGGGGCGCCGAGCAGTACTTC. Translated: CAWSPGQGGAEQYF.

DNA of the CDR3: TGCGCCAGCAGCCAAGAAAAAGACTTGCGGCTATCCTACGAGCAGTACTTC. Its translation: CASSQEKDLRLSYEQYF. This chain links TRBV4-3 with TRBJ2-7; D is ambiguous. CDR1 is LGHNA and CDR2 is YSLEER in the germline V gene. Deletions cut 0 bases from V and 1 base from J, with 16 bases between. The CDR3 length is 17 residues.

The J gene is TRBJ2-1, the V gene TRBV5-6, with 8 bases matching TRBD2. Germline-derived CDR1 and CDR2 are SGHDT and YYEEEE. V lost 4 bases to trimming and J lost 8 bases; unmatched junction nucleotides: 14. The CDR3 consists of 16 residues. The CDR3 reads CASSPGDGRAVDEQFF. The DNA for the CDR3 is TGTGCCAGCAGCCCCGGGGACGGGAGGGCCGTCGATGAGCAGTTCTTC.

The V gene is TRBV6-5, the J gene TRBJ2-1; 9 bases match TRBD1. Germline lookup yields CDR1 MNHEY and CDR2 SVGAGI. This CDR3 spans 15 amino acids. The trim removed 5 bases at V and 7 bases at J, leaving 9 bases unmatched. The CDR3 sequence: CASSPAGQGKNEQFF. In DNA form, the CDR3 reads TGTGCCAGCAGTCCAGCCGGACAGGGGAAAAATGAGCAGTTCTTC.

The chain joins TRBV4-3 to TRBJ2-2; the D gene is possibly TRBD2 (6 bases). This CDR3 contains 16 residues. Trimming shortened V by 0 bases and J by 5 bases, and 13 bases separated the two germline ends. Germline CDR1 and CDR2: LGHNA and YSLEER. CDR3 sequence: CASSQDRTGETGELFF. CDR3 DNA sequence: TGCGCCAGCAGCCAAGATAGGACGGGAGAGACCGGGGAGCTGTTTTTT.

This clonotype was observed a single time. The CDR3 here is CSARRAASNQPQHF. The CDR3 DNA reads TGCAGTGCTAGACGGGCCGCTAGCAATCAGCCCCAGCATTTT. The rearrangement joins TRBV20-1 to TRBJ1-5; D is ambiguous. The CDR3 is made up of 14 amino acids. V dropped 2 bases and J dropped 0 bases, with 8 bases sitting between them. Germline loops: CDR1 DFQATT, CDR2 SNEGSKA (reference sequence).

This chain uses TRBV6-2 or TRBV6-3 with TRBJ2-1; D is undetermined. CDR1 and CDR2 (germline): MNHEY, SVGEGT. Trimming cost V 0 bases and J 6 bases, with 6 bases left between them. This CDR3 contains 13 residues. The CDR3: CASSYSKANEQFF. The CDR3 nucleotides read TGTGCCAGCAGTTACTCGAAGGCCAATGAGCAGTTCTTC.

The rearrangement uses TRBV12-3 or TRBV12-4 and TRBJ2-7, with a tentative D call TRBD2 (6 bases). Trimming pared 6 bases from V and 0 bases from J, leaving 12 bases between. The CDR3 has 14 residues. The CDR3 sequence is CASSMGGGSYEQYF. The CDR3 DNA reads TGTGCCAGCAGCATGGGGGGAGGCTCCTACGAGCAGTACTTC.

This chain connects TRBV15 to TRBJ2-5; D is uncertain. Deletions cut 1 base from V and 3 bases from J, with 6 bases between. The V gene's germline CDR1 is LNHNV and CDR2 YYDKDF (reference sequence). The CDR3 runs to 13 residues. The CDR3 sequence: CATSRAQEETQYF. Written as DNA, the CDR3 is TGTGCCACCAGCAGAGCCCAGGAAGAGACCCAGTACTTC.

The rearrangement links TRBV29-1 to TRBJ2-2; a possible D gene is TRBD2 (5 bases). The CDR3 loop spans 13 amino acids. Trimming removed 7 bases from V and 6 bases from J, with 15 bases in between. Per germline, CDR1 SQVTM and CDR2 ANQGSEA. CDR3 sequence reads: CSARGPRAGELFF. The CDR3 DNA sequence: TGCAGCGCCCGGGGTCCGCGGGCCGGGGAGCTGTTTTTT.

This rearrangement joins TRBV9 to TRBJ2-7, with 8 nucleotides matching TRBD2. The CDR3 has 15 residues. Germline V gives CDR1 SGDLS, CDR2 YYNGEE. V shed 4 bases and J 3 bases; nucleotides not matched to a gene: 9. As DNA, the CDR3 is TGTGCCAGCAGCAAACTTAGCGGGACCCTCTACGAGCAGTACTTC. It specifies CASSKLSGTLYEQYF.

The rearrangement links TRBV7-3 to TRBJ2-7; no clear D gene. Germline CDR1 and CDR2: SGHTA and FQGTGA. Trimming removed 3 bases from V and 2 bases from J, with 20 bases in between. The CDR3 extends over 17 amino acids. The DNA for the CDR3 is TGTGCCAGCAGCTTGATGGAGTCGGCTAGGCTACCCTACGAGCAGTACTTC. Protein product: CASSLMESARLPYEQYF.

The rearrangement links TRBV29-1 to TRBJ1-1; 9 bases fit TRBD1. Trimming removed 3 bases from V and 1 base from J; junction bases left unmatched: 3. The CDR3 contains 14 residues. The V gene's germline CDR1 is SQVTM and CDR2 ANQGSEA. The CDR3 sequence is CSVEPGQGNTEAFF. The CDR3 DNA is TGCAGCGTTGAGCCGGGACAGGGGAACACTGAAGCTTTCTTT. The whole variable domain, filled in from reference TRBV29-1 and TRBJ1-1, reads SAVISQKPSRDICQRGTSLTIQCQVDSQVTMMFWYRQQPGQSLTLIATANQGSEATYESGFVIDKFPISRPNLTFSTLTVSNMSPEDSSIYLCSVEPGQGNTEAFFGQGTRLTVV.

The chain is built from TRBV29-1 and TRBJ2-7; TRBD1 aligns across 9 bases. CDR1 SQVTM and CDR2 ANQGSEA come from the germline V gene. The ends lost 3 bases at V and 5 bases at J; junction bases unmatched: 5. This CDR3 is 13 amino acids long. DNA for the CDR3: TGCAGCGTTGATCCGGACAGGGGCGACGAGCAGTACTTC. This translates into CSVDPDRGDEQYF.

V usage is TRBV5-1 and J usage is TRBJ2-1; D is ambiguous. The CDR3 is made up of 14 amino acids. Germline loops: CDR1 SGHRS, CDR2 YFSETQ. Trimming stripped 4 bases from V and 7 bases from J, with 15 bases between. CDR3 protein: CASSLNPTRNEQFF. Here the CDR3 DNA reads TGCGCCAGCAGCCTTAACCCGACTCGAAATGAGCAGTTCTTC.

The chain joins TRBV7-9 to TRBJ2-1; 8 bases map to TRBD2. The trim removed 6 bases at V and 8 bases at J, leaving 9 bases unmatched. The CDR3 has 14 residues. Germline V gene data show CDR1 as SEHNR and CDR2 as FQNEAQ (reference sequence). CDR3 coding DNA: TGTGCCAGCAGACCCTCCGGGACTAGTTATGAGCAGTTCTTC. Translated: CASRPSGTSYEQFF.